These 11 T cell receptor beta chains share one sample of origin, sequenced in a study of T cells after yellow fever vaccination. TCRdb analysed the 5' RACE reads with MiXCR anew, one entry per CDR3 protein. Among a few hundred thousand distinct CDR3 sequences listed, 6.7% were seen once. This sample comprised CD4+ T cells sorted from PBMCs, obtained on the day of the yellow fever booster vaccination. The source is a young man who received the YFV17D yellow fever vaccine.

This clonotype was seen a handful of times. The rearrangement links TRBV2 to TRBJ1-1; 9 nucleotides match TRBD1. Germline values: CDR1 SNHLY, CDR2 FYNNEI. The CDR3 is 15 amino acids. V lost 6 bases, J lost 3 bases, and 8 bases stayed unmatched. The CDR3 loop is CASRRDRVRDTEAFF. For the CDR3, the DNA is TGTGCCAGCAGAAGGGACAGGGTCCGCGACACTGAAGCTTTCTTT. Looking up the rest from reference TRBV2 and TRBJ1-1 gives the full variable domain: EPEVTQTPSHQVTQMGQEVILRCVPISNHLYFYWYRQILGQKVEFLVSFYNNEISEKSEIFDDQFSVERPDGSNFTLKIRSTKLEDSAMYFCASRRDRVRDTEAFFGQGTRLTVV.

This clonotype was detected a few times. CDR3 in amino acids: CSASRDRGRETQYF. Written as DNA, the CDR3 is TGCAGTGCTAGTAGGGACAGGGGGCGCGAGACCCAGTACTTC. V is TRBV20-1 and J is TRBJ2-5, with 12 nucleotides matching TRBD1. Trimming cost V 3 bases and J 5 bases; bases outside gene matches: 4. This CDR3 has 14 amino acids. Germline CDR1 is DFQATT and CDR2 is SNEGSKA (reference sequence).

This sequence joins TRBV20-1 and TRBJ1-5, with TRBD1 matching 9 bases. J lost 0 bases, V lost 6 bases, and 15 bases had no gene match. The germline V gene encodes CDR1 DFQATT and CDR2 SNEGSKA (reference sequence). The CDR3 extends over 18 amino acids. The CDR3 bases are TGCAGTGCCCGGCGTGGGGACAGGGCCAGGAATAGCAATCAGCCCCAGCATTTT. It specifies CSARRGDRARNSNQPQHF.

The table lists this clonotype with many counts. The gene calls are TRBV5-1 and TRBJ2-7; D remains ambiguous. The CDR3 loop spans 16 amino acids. The ends were cut back, 2 bases at V and 0 bases at J, with 15 bases in the middle. The germline V gene has CDR1 SGHRS and CDR2 YFSETQ. CDR3 region: CASSLSRGPSSYEQYF. In DNA, the CDR3 is TGCGCCAGCAGCTTATCTCGTGGTCCCAGCTCCTACGAGCAGTACTTC.

This clonotype was counted at least ten times. The DNA of the CDR3 is TGTGCCAGCAGCTTAGTCTCGAGAGCTTCAACGGGGTACGAGCAGTACTTC. This encodes CASSLVSRASTGYEQYF. This chain links TRBV7-9 with TRBJ2-7, with a weak D call TRBD2 (5 bases). Trimming took off 1 base at V and 4 bases at J, with 20 bases between the two ends. Germline-derived CDR1 and CDR2 are SEHNR and FQNEAQ (reference sequence). The CDR3 contains 17 residues.

This clonotype turned up a few times. J is TRBJ2-1 and V is TRBV7-6, with 9 bases aligning to TRBD1. CDR1 is SGHVS and CDR2 is FNYEAQ in the germline V gene. The V gene end was trimmed by 5 bases and the J gene end by 3 bases; junction bases not matched to a gene: 17. The CDR3 sequence is 19 residues long. CDR3: CASSTPTPAGTGNYNEQFF. CDR3 coding DNA: TGTGCCAGCAGCACCCCCACGCCGGCGGGGACAGGGAACTACAATGAGCAGTTCTTC.

This clonotype was detected many times. The J gene is TRBJ1-6, the V gene TRBV12-3 or TRBV12-4; D not certain. Deletions cut 4 bases from V and 7 bases from J, with 5 bases between. This CDR3 spans 12 amino acids. The CDR3 DNA follows: TGTGCCAGCAGTTCTCAAAATTCACCCCTCCACTTT. Translated, it gives CASSSQNSPLHF.

On this clonotype itself: Given a much more abundant clone one base away, this may be a read error. V is TRBV4-3 and J is TRBJ2-2; 12 nucleotides agree with TRBD2. The germline gives CDR1 LGHNA, CDR2 YSLEER. J lost 7 bases, V lost 3 bases, and 9 bases had no gene match. The CDR3 is made up of 17 amino acids. CDR3 sequence (DNA): TGCGCCAGCAGCCACGATCCGGGACTAGCGGGTGGCGGGGAGCTGTTTTTT. This encodes CASSHDPGLAGGGELFF.

This clonotype was observed many times. The genes are TRBV12-3 or TRBV12-4 and TRBJ2-2; 7 positions agree with TRBD2. The V segment lost 7 bases and the J segment 1 base; nucleotides outside the gene matches: 6. The length of the CDR3 is 15 residues. The CDR3 region is CASTPGRLNTGELFF. For the CDR3, the DNA is TGTGCCAGCACCCCCGGGAGGCTGAACACCGGGGAGCTGTTTTTT.

About this clonotype: A much larger clone differs from this one at a single base, so this may be a read error. V usage is TRBV6-2 or TRBV6-3 and J usage is TRBJ2-1; perhaps TRBD2 as D (5 bases). The CDR3 contains 13 residues. Per the germline V gene, CDR1 is MNHEY and CDR2 is SVGEGT. Trimming shortened V by 6 bases and J by 4 bases, and 10 bases separated the two germline ends. The CDR3 DNA sequence: TGTGCCAGCAGCCGGGAAGGGTACAATGAGCAGTTCTTC. This codes for CASSREGYNEQFF.

In this sample, this clonotype turned up many times. The J gene is TRBJ2-2, the V gene TRBV4-2; 8 positions agree with TRBD2. The J segment lost 5 bases and the V segment lost 6 bases, leaving 8 bases of the junction unmatched. This CDR3 comprises 15 residues. CDR1 and CDR2 from the germline V gene are LGHNA and YNFKEQ. The CDR3 reads CASSPGTSRTGELFF. The CDR3 DNA reads TGTGCCAGCAGTCCCGGGACTAGTCGAACCGGGGAGCTGTTTTTT.